This TCR beta chain stems from a study of cytomegalovirus exposure and HLA in healthy donors. Study-level background: Genetic ancestry analysis placed over 75% of the roughly 400 donors that were genotyped in the Caucasian-associated cluster.

The study's findings and limits: Per a prior analysis, the majority of TCR beta V segments were productive roughly 87% or roughly 30% of the time.

13 Jbeta primers and 60 Vbeta primers were used for the PCR. Generated by immunoSEQ multiplex PCR, the TCRdb table keeps only in-frame clones and is missing some. The sample holds 220,000 or so clones; about 72% are singletons and the top ten take 3% to 4.5%. CDR1 SGHRS and CDR2 YFSETQ come from the germline V gene. This CDR3 has 17 amino acids. Trimming shortened V by 5 bases and J by 2 bases, and 23 bases separated the two germline ends. Notes on this clone: Its antigen is unidentified.

The sequence was collected from a male donor in good health and CMV-seronegative. The chain uses TRBV5-1 and TRBJ2-7; D is possibly TRBD2 (6 bases). Sequenced sample: PBMCs. In DNA form, the CDR3 reads TGCGCCAGCAGACCCGGGGGAGCGGACCCACGACCCTACGAGCAGTACTTC. This gives the protein CASRPGGADPRPYEQYF. Full variable domain (outside the CDR3, taken from reference TRBV5-1 and TRBJ2-7): KAGVTQTPRYLIKTRGQQVTLSCSPISGHRSVSWYQQTPGQGLQFLFEYFSETQRNKGNFPGRFSGRQFSNSRSEMNVSTLELGDSALYLCASRPGGADPRPYEQYFGPGTRLTVT.